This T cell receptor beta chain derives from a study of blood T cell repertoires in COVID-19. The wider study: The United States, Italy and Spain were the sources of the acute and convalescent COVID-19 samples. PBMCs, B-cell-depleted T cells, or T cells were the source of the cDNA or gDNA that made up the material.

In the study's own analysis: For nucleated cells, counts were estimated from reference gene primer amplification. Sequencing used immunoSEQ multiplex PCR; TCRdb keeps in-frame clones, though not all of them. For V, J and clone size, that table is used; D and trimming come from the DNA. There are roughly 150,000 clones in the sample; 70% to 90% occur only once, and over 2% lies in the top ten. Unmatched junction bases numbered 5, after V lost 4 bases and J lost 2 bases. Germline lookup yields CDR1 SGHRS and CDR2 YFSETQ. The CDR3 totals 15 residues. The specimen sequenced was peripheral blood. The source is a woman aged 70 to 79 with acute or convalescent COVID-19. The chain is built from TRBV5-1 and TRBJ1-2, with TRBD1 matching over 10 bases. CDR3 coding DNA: TGCGCCAGCAGCCCCGGGACAGGGGTAAACTATGGCTACACCTTC. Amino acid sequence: CASSPGTGVNYGYTF.